The 26 T cell receptor beta chains below all came from one sample that was sequenced in a study of shared clonotypes between healthy human individuals. Generated by immunoSEQ multiplex PCR, the TCRdb table keeps only in-frame clones and is missing some. The table includes around 350,000 clones, less than 85% detected once. Sample: memory CD4+ T cells sorted from blood. The sample's subset: CD45RA-negative fraction. Source of these receptors: a man aged 25-40 years in good health.

The CDR3 is CASSWDGYNEQFF. CDR3 nucleotide sequence: TGCGCCAGCAGCTGGGACGGCTACAATGAGCAGTTCTTC. The chain carries TRBV5-1 and TRBJ2-1; TRBD1 or TRBD2 may be the D gene (5 bases each). The CDR3 has 13 amino acids. Deletions cut 3 bases from V and 3 bases from J, with 7 bases between. Germline CDR1 is SGHRS and CDR2 is YFSETQ.

This clone was seen at least ten times. The chain has TRBV5-1 and TRBJ2-3, with 7 bases that match TRBD1. The CDR3 spans 19 residues. The germline V gene encodes CDR1 SGHRS and CDR2 YFSETQ. Germline trimming cut 0 bases from V and 2 bases from J; bases unmatched to any gene: 15. CDR3 residues: CASSLGPWAPGQTTDTQYF. CDR3 sequence (DNA): TGCGCCAGCAGCTTGGGCCCGTGGGCCCCGGGACAGACCACAGATACGCAGTATTTT.

This chain connects TRBV27 to TRBJ1-1; D is undetermined. CDR3 length: 10 residues. The V gene's germline CDR1 is MNHEY and CDR2 SMNVEV (reference sequence). The V end lost 3 bases, the J end lost 11 bases, and 7 bases lay between the germline ends. CDR3 DNA: TGTGCCAGCAGTTTCCCGGGGGCTTTCTTT. Its translation: CASSFPGAFF.

This clone was picked up many times. The chain uses TRBV18 and TRBJ2-1; the D is unclear. Germline V CDR1 and CDR2: KGHSH, LQKENI. With 3 bases removed from V and 7 bases from J, the gap between germline ends came to 16 bases. This CDR3 spans 15 amino acids. The CDR3 DNA reads as TGTGCCAGCTCACCTGGGTTAGCCGGGCGGAATGAGCAGTTCTTC. Its translation: CASSPGLAGRNEQFF.

The gene calls are TRBV19 and TRBJ2-2; TRBD2 agrees at 9 bases. Germline assignment: CDR1 LNHDA and CDR2 SQIVND (reference sequence). The CDR3 has 15 amino acids. Unmatched junction bases numbered 7, after V lost 5 bases and J lost 6 bases. The CDR3 DNA follows: TGTGCCAGTAGTTCATTAGCGGGAGCCCCCGGGGAGCTGTTTTTT. Protein: CASSSLAGAPGELFF.

The chain joins TRBV7-9 to TRBJ2-5, with a tentative D call TRBD2 (5 bases). CDR3 size: 15 residues. Germline V gene data show CDR1 as SEHNR and CDR2 as FQNEAQ (reference sequence). Trimming shortened V by 4 bases and J by 2 bases, and 14 bases separated the two germline ends. CDR3 region: CASSYQGRRQETQYF. CDR3 bases: TGTGCCAGCAGCTACCAAGGGAGACGGCAAGAGACCCAGTACTTC.

This sequence joins TRBV25-1 and TRBJ1-5, with D unresolved. The CDR3 runs to 13 residues. Trimming pared 3 bases from V and 3 bases from J, leaving 6 bases between. The germline gives CDR1 MGHDK, CDR2 SYGVNS. The CDR3, as DNA: TGTGCCAGCAGTGACACGGCCAATCAGCCCCAGCATTTT. Translation gives CASSDTANQPQHF.

The chain joins TRBV13 to TRBJ2-1; D might be TRBD2 (5 bases). V was pared by 2 bases and J by 0 bases, with 8 bases between. The CDR3 runs 15 residues. Looked up from germline, CDR1 is PRHDT and CDR2 is FYEKMQ (reference sequence). CDR3 loop: CASSLTGISYNEQFF. The DNA for the CDR3 is TGTGCCAGCAGCTTAACGGGGATCTCCTACAATGAGCAGTTCTTC.

The chain employs TRBV2 and TRBJ2-3; TRBD2 agrees at 10 bases. Losses at the gene ends were 10 bases for V and 2 bases for J; bases not matched to a gene: 9. Per germline, CDR1 SNHLY and CDR2 FYNNEI. CDR3 size: 15 residues. The CDR3 DNA reads TGTGCCACCTCCGCACTAGCGGGATTCACAGATACGCAGTATTTT. The encoded protein is CATSALAGFTDTQYF.

The chain recombines TRBV5-1 with TRBJ2-1, with unresolved D. Trimming removed 5 bases from V and 0 bases from J, with 15 bases in between. Germline V gene sequence: CDR1 SGHRS, CDR2 YFSETQ. This CDR3 has 16 residues. CDR3 region: CASSRRRFSSYNEQFF. The DNA of the CDR3 is TGCGCCAGCAGTAGGAGACGGTTCAGCTCCTACAATGAGCAGTTCTTC. The variable domain in full, completed from reference TRBV5-1 and TRBJ2-1, reads KAGVTQTPRYLIKTRGQQVTLSCSPISGHRSVSWYQQTPGQGLQFLFEYFSETQRNKGNFPGRFSGRQFSNSRSEMNVSTLELGDSALYLCASSRRRFSSYNEQFFGPGTRLTVL.

This clone came up once. The chain couples TRBV19 to TRBJ2-6; D unclear. This CDR3 is built from 15 residues. With 6 bases removed from V and 3 bases from J, the gap between germline ends came to 12 bases. The germline gives CDR1 LNHDA, CDR2 SQIVND (reference sequence). CDR3 DNA sequence: TGTGCCAGTAGCTTAGGACGTGGTGGGGCCAACGTCCTGACTTTC. Its protein is CASSLGRGGANVLTF.

The chain employs TRBV29-1 and TRBJ2-1, with 13 bases that match TRBD2. CDR1 SQVTM and CDR2 ANQGSEA come from the germline V gene. V lost 3 bases to trimming and J lost 7 bases; unmatched junction nucleotides: 3. The CDR3 extends over 14 amino acids. For the CDR3, the DNA is TGCAGCGTTGAGGGGACTAGCGGGGAGAATGAGCAGTTCTTC. Translated, it gives CSVEGTSGENEQFF.

V usage is TRBV5-1 and J usage is TRBJ2-1; D is ambiguous. V was trimmed by 4 bases and J by 4 bases, leaving 18 bases between them. Germline values: CDR1 SGHRS, CDR2 YFSETQ. CDR3 length: 16 residues. CDR3 nucleotides: TGCGCCAGCAGCCGCATGGATCGGGTTTCATACAATGAGCAGTTCTTC. The encoded protein is CASSRMDRVSYNEQFF.

The V gene is TRBV7-2, the J gene TRBJ1-3; 7 bases agree with TRBD1. Germline assignment: CDR1 SGHTA and CDR2 FQGNSA. CDR3 length: 15 amino acids. V was clipped by 5 bases and J by 3 bases; unmatched bases: 7. CDR3 loop: CASSTDRVVGNTIYF. Written as DNA, the CDR3 is TGTGCCAGCAGCACCGACAGGGTAGTTGGAAACACCATATATTTT.

This clone occurred once. This rearrangement joins TRBV7-2 to TRBJ2-3; TRBD2 matches at 9 bases. J lost 4 bases, V lost 1 base, and 3 bases had no gene match. CDR1 SGHTA and CDR2 FQGNSA come from the germline V gene. The CDR3 sequence is 15 residues long. The CDR3 here is CASSLVSGSSDTQYF. The CDR3 bases are TGTGCCAGCAGCTTAGTTAGCGGGAGCTCAGATACGCAGTATTTT.

The chain employs TRBV6-6 and TRBJ2-1, with a weak D call TRBD2 (5 bases). The CDR3 length is 14 residues. Germline V gene data show CDR1 as MNHNY and CDR2 as SVGAGI (reference sequence). Trimming pared 7 bases from V and 7 bases from J, leaving 17 bases between. The CDR3 sequence is CASTFTRIDNEQFF. CDR3 nucleotides: TGTGCCAGCACTTTTACTAGGATTGATAATGAGCAGTTCTTC.

The V call is TRBV5-1, the J call TRBJ2-1; D is possibly TRBD1 (5 bases). CDR3 length: 14 amino acids. Germline V gene data show CDR1 as SGHRS and CDR2 as YFSETQ. V lost 0 bases and J 6 bases, leaving 10 bases between the germline ends. CDR3 in amino acids: CASSLEQALNEQFF. The CDR3 DNA follows: TGCGCCAGCAGCTTGGAACAGGCACTCAATGAGCAGTTCTTC.

The CDR3 nucleotides are TGTGCCAGCAGCACACGAGGGCTTTACGAGCAGTACTTC. This codes for CASSTRGLYEQYF. V gene TRBV11-1 combines with J gene TRBJ2-7, with TRBD2 as a possible D gene (5 bases). The CDR3 is made up of 13 amino acids. The germline V gene encodes CDR1 SGHAT and CDR2 FQDESV (reference sequence). Trimming pared 5 bases from V and 4 bases from J, leaving 12 bases between.

J is TRBJ2-1 and V is TRBV29-1; 8 positions match TRBD2. Germline trimming cut 3 bases from V and 0 bases from J; bases unmatched to any gene: 1. The germline gives CDR1 SQVTM, CDR2 ANQGSEA. This CDR3 spans 14 amino acids. The CDR3 here is CSVELAGSYNEQFF. The CDR3 DNA follows: TGCAGCGTTGAGCTAGCGGGCTCCTACAATGAGCAGTTCTTC.

This clone was observed a single time. This chain links TRBV4-1 with TRBJ2-1; possibly TRBD1 for D (6 bases). The CDR3 sequence is 13 residues long. Germline-derived CDR1 and CDR2 are MGHRA and YSYEKL. V shed 1 base and J shed 13 bases, with 14 bases lying between them. The CDR3 nucleotides read TGCGCCAGCAGCCAAGCACAGGGTAAGAACCAGTTCTTC. Translating gives CASSQAQGKNQFF.

This chain joins TRBV27 and TRBJ1-4; possibly TRBD1 for D (6 bases). CDR3 size: 14 residues. Trimming took off 7 bases at V and 0 bases at J, with 9 bases between the two ends. Germline assignment: CDR1 MNHEY and CDR2 SMNVEV (reference sequence). The CDR3 loop reads CASTNRATNEKLFF. CDR3 coding DNA: TGTGCCAGCACTAACAGGGCAACTAATGAAAAACTGTTTTTT.

The chain recombines TRBV6-1 with TRBJ2-2, with D perhaps matching TRBD1 (5 bases). Trimming stripped 4 bases from V and 3 bases from J, with 9 bases between. The CDR3 extends over 14 amino acids. Germline V gene lookup returns CDR1 MNHNS and CDR2 SASEGT. CDR3 bases: TGTGCCAGCAGTGCCAAGACAGACACCGGGGAGCTGTTTTTT. It codes for CASSAKTDTGELFF.

The chain employs TRBV29-1 and TRBJ2-3, with 12 bases that match TRBD1. V lost 7 bases, J lost 6 bases, and 8 bases stayed unmatched. There are 14 residues in the CDR3. CDR1 and CDR2 from the germline V gene are SQVTM and ANQGSEA. CDR3 DNA sequence: TGCAGCGCCCGGGACAGGGGGCGCGGCGATACGCAGTATTTT. This gives the protein CSARDRGRGDTQYF.

This chain links TRBV5-1 with TRBJ1-2, with 8 bases lining up with TRBD1. Trimming took 0 bases from V and 4 from J; bases not matched to a gene: 5. This CDR3 spans 15 amino acids. Germline lookup yields CDR1 SGHRS and CDR2 YFSETQ. The CDR3 DNA reads as TGCGCCAGCAGCTTGGCTTTTGGACAGGGCTATGGCTACACCTTC. Translated: CASSLAFGQGYGYTF.

This chain uses TRBV28 with TRBJ1-1, with D tentatively TRBD1 (5 bases). Germline V gene sequence: CDR1 MDHEN, CDR2 SYDVKM. This CDR3 spans 14 amino acids. V gave up 7 bases and J gave up 1 base, with 13 bases separating them. CDR3 region: CASTPTGENTEAFF. CDR3 nucleotide sequence: TGTGCCAGCACCCCGACGGGGGAGAACACTGAAGCTTTCTTT.

V and J are TRBV11-1 and TRBJ1-4; D gene unclear. The ends were cut back, 5 bases at V and 4 bases at J, with 11 bases in the middle. From germline, CDR1 is SGHAT and CDR2 FQDESV (reference sequence). This CDR3 is 14 amino acids long. CDR3 sequence: CASSRGEVNEKLFF. DNA for the CDR3: TGTGCCAGCAGCCGTGGAGAGGTTAATGAAAAACTGTTTTTT.